The 23 T cell receptor beta chains given below trace back to one sample, sequenced in a study of neurological immune-mediated disorders. MiXCR, applied by TCRdb to the 5' RACE reads, yields one record per CDR3 protein. The sample has 45,000 to 70,000 distinct CDR3 sequences, about 4.2% seen once. Sequencing used PBMCs. These receptors came from a man in his fifties or sixties with multiple sclerosis.

This clonotype was found a few times. J is TRBJ2-7 and V is TRBV20-1; D gene uncertain. The V end was cut by 6 bases, the J end by 2 bases, with 11 bases between. This CDR3 has 12 amino acids. The germline gives CDR1 DFQATT, CDR2 SNEGSKA (reference sequence). CDR3 sequence: CSAVQATYEQYF. CDR3 nucleotides: TGCAGTGCGGTTCAGGCTACCTACGAGCAGTACTTC.

This clonotype appeared many times. The chain employs TRBV20-1 and TRBJ2-3, with 8 bases fitting TRBD2. This CDR3 comprises 15 residues. Germline lookup yields CDR1 DFQATT and CDR2 SNEGSKA (reference sequence). Losses at the gene ends were 6 bases for V and 5 bases for J; bases not matched to a gene: 13. DNA for the CDR3: TGCAGTGCGCCTTGGGGCGGGAGGCTTAAAGATACGCAGTATTTT. This encodes CSAPWGGRLKDTQYF.

The chain combines TRBV20-1 with TRBJ2-1; D may be TRBD2 (6 bases). CDR1 is DFQATT, CDR2 SNEGSKA, per germline (reference sequence). The CDR3 totals 15 residues. V was shortened by 3 bases and J by 7 bases, with 19 bases between the two germline ends. Here the CDR3 reads CSASPGRRFGNEQFF. The CDR3 DNA sequence: TGCAGTGCTAGTCCCGGGAGAAGGTTTGGTAATGAGCAGTTCTTC.

There are a few counts of this clonotype. The chain uses TRBV7-2 and TRBJ2-7, with 9 bases matching TRBD1. Germline CDR1 SGHTA, CDR2 FQGNSA. The ends lost 4 bases at V and 2 bases at J; junction bases unmatched: 6. The CDR3 length is 15 residues. CDR3 in DNA: TGTGCCAGCAGCTCAAGGACAGGGGTACCCTACGAGCAGTACTTC. This sequence encodes CASSSRTGVPYEQYF.

This clonotype was recorded many times. CDR3 loop: CASSQDAGGREQYF. The CDR3 nucleotides are TGCGCCAGCAGCCAAGATGCGGGAGGCCGCGAGCAGTACTTC. V usage is TRBV4-1 and J usage is TRBJ2-7, with 8 bases fitting TRBD2. Per the germline V gene, CDR1 is MGHRA and CDR2 is YSYEKL. Trimming at V came to 0 bases and at J to 6 bases, leaving 4 bases not matched to a gene. The CDR3 has 14 amino acids.

The rearrangement uses TRBV7-3 and TRBJ2-2; D possibly corresponds to TRBD2 (6 bases). CDR3 length equals 17 residues. The V end was cut by 5 bases, the J end by 3 bases, with 19 bases between. Germline V gene lookup returns CDR1 SGHTA and CDR2 FQGTGA. CDR3 sequence reads: CASSLLAGGPDTGELFF. CDR3 sequence (DNA): TGTGCCAGCAGCCTCCTAGCAGGAGGGCCGGACACCGGGGAGCTGTTTTTT.

With regard to this clonotype: A much larger clone differs by one base, so this may be a read error. V and J are TRBV20-1 and TRBJ1-5, with D hard to call. The CDR3 has 15 amino acids. Per germline, CDR1 DFQATT and CDR2 SNEGSKA (reference sequence). CDR3: CSARPGGGSDQPQNF. CDR3 DNA: TGCAGTGCCCGTCCCGGAGGTGGTAGCGATCAGCCCCAGAATTTT.

This clonotype was detected only a few times. The rearrangement links TRBV11-2 to TRBJ2-7; TRBD2 aligns across 9 bases. J gave up 5 bases and V 5 bases, and 4 bases lay outside the gene matches. This CDR3 is built from 13 residues. Germline CDR1 and CDR2: SGHAT and FQNNGV. The CDR3: CASSPGLANEQYF. CDR3 sequence (DNA): TGTGCCAGCAGCCCGGGACTAGCTAACGAGCAGTACTTC.

In this sample, this clonotype turned up a few times. The chain links TRBV20-1 to TRBJ1-5; D may be TRBD1 (6 bases). The CDR3 runs to 15 residues. Looked up from germline, CDR1 is DFQATT and CDR2 is SNEGSKA (reference sequence). Trimming removed 6 bases at V and 4 bases at J, with 19 bases between. The chain's CDR3 is CSAPQGSSANQPQHF. CDR3 sequence (DNA): TGCAGTGCGCCACAGGGCAGTTCTGCAAATCAGCCCCAGCATTTT.

The table lists this clonotype with many counts. The V and J genes are TRBV9 and TRBJ2-5; 7 positions match TRBD2. With V trimmed by 6 bases and J by 4 bases, 6 bases remained unmatched. There are 13 residues in the CDR3. Germline loops: CDR1 SGDLS, CDR2 YYNGEE. The CDR3 DNA reads TGTGCCAGCATGGGAGGCGGGGGAGAGACCCAGTACTTC. Amino acid sequence: CASMGGGGETQYF.

This clonotype was seen a handful of times. The junction departs from germline at one end; a sequencing error may be responsible. The chain employs TRBV30 and TRBJ1-6; D is unresolved. The CDR3 length is 14 residues. The germline V gene has CDR1 GTSNPN and CDR2 SVGIG (reference sequence). CDR3 region: CARGGSGLNSPLNF. In DNA, the CDR3 is TGTGCACGTGGAGGGTCCGGGCTTAATTCACCCCTCAACTTT.

This clonotype was counted at least ten times. The chain joins TRBV12-3 or TRBV12-4 to TRBJ1-4; no clear D gene. The ends were cut back, 3 bases at V and 3 bases at J, with 5 bases in the middle. The CDR3 spans 13 residues. The CDR3 DNA is TGTGCCAGCAGTTTTGGGGCTAATGAAAAACTGTTTTTT. This encodes CASSFGANEKLFF.

This clonotype was seen at least ten times. The CDR3 sequence is CASTSPNLHEKLFF. The CDR3 region has the DNA TGTGCCAGCACATCCCCTAATCTCCATGAAAAACTGTTTTTT. This chain links TRBV28 with TRBJ1-4; D unresolved. The CDR3 extends over 14 amino acids. Germline lookup yields CDR1 MDHEN and CDR2 SYDVKM. V lost 7 bases and J lost 6, with 15 bases in between.

This clonotype came up many times. At one boundary the junction diverges from the germline segment, which might be a read error. The chain couples TRBV5-1 to TRBJ2-3; D possibly corresponds to TRBD2 (7 bases). The CDR3 contains 15 residues. Germline assignment: CDR1 SGHRS and CDR2 YFSETQ. CDR3 bases: TGCGCCAGCAGCCCGAAAGGGGGGGACACATATACGCAGTATTTT. Translation: CASSPKGGDTYTQYF.

This clonotype was seen many times. This chain uses TRBV7-8 with TRBJ2-1; 8 nucleotides match TRBD2. Germline trimming cut 0 bases from V and 0 bases from J; bases unmatched to any gene: 1. Germline V gives CDR1 SGHVS, CDR2 FQNEAQ. The CDR3 is 16 amino acids. In DNA form, the CDR3 reads TGTGCCAGCAGCTTAGCGGGGACTAGCTCCTACAATGAGCAGTTCTTC. Protein sequence: CASSLAGTSSYNEQFF.

This clonotype came up many times. This chain connects TRBV6-2 or TRBV6-3 to TRBJ2-2, with a possible D match to TRBD1 (7 bases). The CDR3 loop spans 15 amino acids. The V and J ends lost 2 bases and 4 bases respectively, with 11 bases between them. Germline V CDR1 and CDR2: MNHEY, SVGEGT. The CDR3 DNA reads TGTGCCAGCAGTTACCGGCAGGGGGGCACCGGGGAGCTGTTTTTT. Protein product: CASSYRQGGTGELFF.

This clonotype was recorded many times. The chain is built from TRBV7-3 and TRBJ1-1; D unclear. This CDR3 comprises 13 residues. V was cut by 4 bases and J by 0 bases, with 6 bases left in between. Germline V gene lookup returns CDR1 SGHTA and CDR2 FQGTGA. The CDR3 is CASSSQVNTEAFF. CDR3 in DNA: TGTGCCAGCAGCTCTCAGGTGAACACTGAAGCTTTCTTT.

This clonotype was counted ten times or more. The CDR3 DNA follows: TGTGCCAGCAGCTGGGGGGCATCGTTCCAAGAGACCCAGTACTTC. Its translation: CASSWGASFQETQYF. The chain employs TRBV7-9 and TRBJ2-5; D may be TRBD1 or TRBD2 (6 bases each). The V gene lost 4 bases and the J gene lost 1 base, with 13 bases spanning the gap. CDR1 and CDR2 from the germline V gene are SEHNR and FQNEAQ (reference sequence). The CDR3 contains 15 residues.

V is TRBV11-1 and J is TRBJ2-3, with 7 bases that match TRBD1. The CDR3 contains 14 residues. The ends lost 4 bases at V and 3 bases at J; junction bases unmatched: 4. Germline lookup yields CDR1 SGHAT and CDR2 FQDESV (reference sequence). In DNA, the CDR3 is TGTGCCAGCAGCTCCCGACAGGGAACAGATACGCAGTATTTT. Translation gives CASSSRQGTDTQYF.

This clonotype was seen just once. V is TRBV28 and J is TRBJ2-7; D remains unclear. Trimming took off 6 bases at V and 7 bases at J, with 16 bases between the two ends. CDR3 length: 13 residues. Per the germline V gene, CDR1 is MDHEN and CDR2 is SYDVKM. The CDR3 here is CASSLQRAGEQYF. The CDR3 nucleotides read TGTGCCAGCAGCCTCCAAAGGGCAGGAGAGCAGTACTTC.

There are many counts of this clonotype. The chain joins TRBV20-1 to TRBJ1-5; D gene ambiguous. Trimming took off 4 bases at V and 5 bases at J, with 12 bases between the two ends. The length of the CDR3 is 13 residues. Germline V lookup: CDR1 DFQATT, CDR2 SNEGSKA (reference sequence). The CDR3: CSATRTRDQPQHF. CDR3 nucleotide sequence: TGCAGTGCTACCCGGACGAGGGATCAGCCCCAGCATTTT.

There are many counts of this clonotype. J is TRBJ2-3 and V is TRBV20-1, with TRBD2 as a possible D gene (5 bases). The CDR3 runs 14 residues. In germline, CDR1 is DFQATT, CDR2 SNEGSKA (reference sequence). V shed 7 bases and J shed 0 bases, with 14 bases lying between them. CDR3 nucleotides: TGCAGTGTTCCGGGAAGCAGTAGCACAGATACGCAGTATTTT. Protein sequence: CSVPGSSSTDTQYF.

This clonotype was observed many times. The rearrangement links TRBV5-1 to TRBJ2-3, with 10 bases that match TRBD2. The CDR3 is made up of 16 amino acids. V was pared by 4 bases and J by 5 bases, with 10 bases of the junction left unmatched. The germline gives CDR1 SGHRS, CDR2 YFSETQ. The CDR3 bases are TGCGCCAGCAGCGTTTCCACTAGCGGGGTGGGAGATACGCAGTATTTT. This gives the protein CASSVSTSGVGDTQYF.